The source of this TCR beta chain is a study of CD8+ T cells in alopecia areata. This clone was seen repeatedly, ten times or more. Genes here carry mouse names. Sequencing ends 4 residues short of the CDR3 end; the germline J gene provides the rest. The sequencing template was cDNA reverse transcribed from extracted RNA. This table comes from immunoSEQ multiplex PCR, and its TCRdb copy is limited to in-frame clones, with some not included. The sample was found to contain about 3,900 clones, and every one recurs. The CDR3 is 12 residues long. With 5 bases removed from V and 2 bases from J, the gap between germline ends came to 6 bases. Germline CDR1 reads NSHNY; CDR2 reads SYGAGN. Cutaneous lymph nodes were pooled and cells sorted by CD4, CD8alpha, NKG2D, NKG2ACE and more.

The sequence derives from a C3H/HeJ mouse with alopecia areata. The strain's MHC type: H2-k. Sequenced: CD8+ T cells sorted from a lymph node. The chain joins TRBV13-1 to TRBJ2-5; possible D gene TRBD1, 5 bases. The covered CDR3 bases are TGTGCCAGCAGGGACACCCAAGAC. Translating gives CASRDTQD. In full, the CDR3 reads CASRDTQDTQYF.